The rows below give T cell receptor beta chains drawn from one sample of a study of blood T cell repertoires in COVID-19. Produced via immunoSEQ multiplex PCR; TCRdb's table is partial and in-frame only. The table lists about 300,000 clones, 65% to 85% of them singletons, with roughly 1.1% in the top ten. Sequenced sample: peripheral blood. The source of these receptors is a woman aged 45-59 years with acute or convalescent COVID-19. Both conserved end residues are part of each CDR3. Each record gives: clone size, V gene, D gene, J gene, CDR3 DNA, CDR3 protein. D genes are given only for firm matches. A row's size may be missing; if present it is once, few, many or a size class.

clone_size: once; v_call: TRBV11-1; d_call: TRBD1; j_call: TRBJ2-3; cdr3_nt: TGTGCCAGCAGTCCCGGGACAGGGGGCGTCAATACGCAGTATTTT; cdr3_aa: CASSPGTGGVNTQYF
clone_size: .; v_call: TRBV7-2; d_call: TRBD2; j_call: TRBJ2-1; cdr3_nt: TGTGCCAGCAGCTTAACTAGCGGGAATAACAATGAGCAGTTCTTC; cdr3_aa: CASSLTSGNNNEQFF
clone_size: once; v_call: TRBV7-9; d_call: .; j_call: TRBJ1-2; cdr3_nt: TGTGCCAGCAGCGAAAAGGGGATCTATGGCTACACCTTC; cdr3_aa: CASSEKGIYGYTF
clone_size: .; v_call: TRBV27; d_call: TRBD1; j_call: TRBJ1-1; cdr3_nt: TGTGCCAGCAGTACCCGGGACAGGCCGACCATAGAAGCTTTCTTT; cdr3_aa: CASSTRDRPTIEAFF
clone_size: .; v_call: TRBV6-1; d_call: .; j_call: TRBJ1-4; cdr3_nt: TGTGCCAGCAGTGAACATTGGGGGCCGGGTGAAAAACTGTTTTTT; cdr3_aa: CASSEHWGPGEKLFF
clone_size: .; v_call: TRBV10-3; d_call: TRBD1; j_call: TRBJ1-6; cdr3_nt: TGTGCCGCCGGGATGGGACAGGGTAATTCACCCCTCCACTTT; cdr3_aa: CAAGMGQGNSPLHF
clone_size: .; v_call: TRBV7-8; d_call: .; j_call: TRBJ1-4; cdr3_nt: TGTGCCAGCAGCCCGAGGACAGCCTCTGCAACTAATGAAAAACTGTTTTTT; cdr3_aa: CASSPRTASATNEKLFF
clone_size: .; v_call: TRBV2; d_call: .; j_call: TRBJ1-1; cdr3_nt: TGTGCCTCCCTCAACCGGGACAATGCTTTCTTT; cdr3_aa: CASLNRDNAFF
clone_size: once; v_call: TRBV7-2; d_call: TRBD2; j_call: TRBJ2-7; cdr3_nt: TGTGCCAGCTTAGAAGCGGGGTTCTCCTACGAGCAGTACTTC; cdr3_aa: CASLEAGFSYEQYF
clone_size: .; v_call: TRBV5-1; d_call: .; j_call: TRBJ1-6; cdr3_nt: TGCGCCAGCAGCTCCCCGACAGGACGGGGCGGTTGGGCACCCCTCCACTTT; cdr3_aa: CASSSPTGRGGWAPLHF
clone_size: .; v_call: TRBV6-2/TRBV6-3; d_call: .; j_call: TRBJ2-1; cdr3_nt: TGTGCCAGCAGCCCCGGGGTCTGGGACACCCCTAGAGATGAGCAGTTCTTC; cdr3_aa: CASSPGVWDTPRDEQFF
clone_size: .; v_call: TRBV29-1; d_call: TRBD2; j_call: TRBJ2-5; cdr3_nt: TGCAGCGTTGTCAGCGGGGGATCTGGGGAGACCCAGTACTTC; cdr3_aa: CSVVSGGSGETQYF
clone_size: .; v_call: TRBV5-1; d_call: .; j_call: TRBJ1-2; cdr3_nt: TGCGCCAGCAGCCCGACCGGGGGGTCGTATGGCTACACCTTC; cdr3_aa: CASSPTGGSYGYTF
clone_size: .; v_call: TRBV29-1; d_call: TRBD2; j_call: TRBJ2-5; cdr3_nt: TGCAGCGCTGGACTAGCGGGGGAGGGGACCCAGTACTTC; cdr3_aa: CSAGLAGEGTQYF
clone_size: .; v_call: TRBV7-2; d_call: .; j_call: TRBJ2-3; cdr3_nt: TGTGCCAGCAGCTTACTCAGGGCTACTTTGGGCACAGATACGCAGTATTTT; cdr3_aa: CASSLLRATLGTDTQYF
clone_size: .; v_call: TRBV10-1; d_call: TRBD1; j_call: TRBJ2-2; cdr3_nt: TGCGCCAGCAGTGGACAGGGGAGAAAAGGAACCGGGGAGCTGTTTTTT; cdr3_aa: CASSGQGRKGTGELFF
clone_size: .; v_call: TRBV4-1; d_call: .; j_call: TRBJ1-2; cdr3_nt: TGCGCCAGCAGCCAAGGGGTGCAGGGCGGCTATGGCTACACTTTC; cdr3_aa: CASSQGVQGGYGYTF
clone_size: .; v_call: TRBV18; d_call: TRBD2; j_call: TRBJ2-1; cdr3_nt: TGTGCCAGCTCACCACAAGTAGCGGGGGGATACAATGAGCAGTTCTTC; cdr3_aa: CASSPQVAGGYNEQFF
clone_size: few; v_call: TRBV6-6; d_call: .; j_call: TRBJ1-3; cdr3_nt: TGTGCCAGCAGTCCGCCGGTCGGAAACACCATATATTTT; cdr3_aa: CASSPPVGNTIYF
clone_size: .; v_call: TRBV5-1; d_call: .; j_call: TRBJ1-3; cdr3_nt: TGCGCCAGCAGCCAAACAGGGTCTGGAAACACCATATATTTT; cdr3_aa: CASSQTGSGNTIYF
clone_size: .; v_call: TRBV7-8; d_call: .; j_call: TRBJ2-3; cdr3_nt: TGTGCCAGCAGGGCAGGGTTCACAGATACGCAGTATTTT; cdr3_aa: CASRAGFTDTQYF
clone_size: .; v_call: TRBV27; d_call: TRBD2; j_call: TRBJ2-1; cdr3_nt: TGTGCCAGCACCAATAGCGGGGGGCCACACAATGAGCAGTTCTTC; cdr3_aa: CASTNSGGPHNEQFF
clone_size: .; v_call: TRBV6-5; d_call: TRBD1; j_call: TRBJ1-2; cdr3_nt: TGTGCCAGCCACCCCCGGGACAGGGATCTTTATGGCTACACCTTC; cdr3_aa: CASHPRDRDLYGYTF
clone_size: few; v_call: TRBV7-2; d_call: TRBD2; j_call: TRBJ2-3; cdr3_nt: TGTGCCAGCAGCCATCTGACTAGCGGGGAATCAGATACGCAGTATTTT; cdr3_aa: CASSHLTSGESDTQYF
clone_size: .; v_call: TRBV29-1; d_call: .; j_call: TRBJ1-1; cdr3_nt: TGCAGCGTCCCCAAAAGGTCGGGAACTGAAGCTTTCTTT; cdr3_aa: CSVPKRSGTEAFF
clone_size: .; v_call: TRBV2; d_call: .; j_call: TRBJ1-6; cdr3_nt: TGTGCCAGCAGGGACTTTTCACCCCTCCACTTT; cdr3_aa: CASRDFSPLHF
clone_size: once; v_call: TRBV5-1; d_call: TRBD1; j_call: TRBJ1-3; cdr3_nt: TGCGCCAGCAGCTCCTACAGGGGGGACACCATATATTTT; cdr3_aa: CASSSYRGDTIYF
clone_size: .; v_call: TRBV18; d_call: .; j_call: TRBJ1-5; cdr3_nt: TGTGCCAGCTCACCCCCAGGGAAAGGGCCCCAGCATTTT; cdr3_aa: CASSPPGKGPQHF
clone_size: .; v_call: TRBV7-2; d_call: .; j_call: TRBJ2-5; cdr3_nt: TGTGCCAGCAGCTTATCTGGAGGGATGTACCAAGAGACCCAGTACTTC; cdr3_aa: CASSLSGGMYQETQYF
clone_size: .; v_call: TRBV18; d_call: TRBD1; j_call: TRBJ1-2; cdr3_nt: TGTGCCAGCTCACTAGGACAGGGGGCTTATGGCTACACCTTC; cdr3_aa: CASSLGQGAYGYTF
clone_size: .; v_call: TRBV2; d_call: .; j_call: TRBJ1-5; cdr3_nt: TGTGCCAGCACAAACAGCAATAGCAATCAGCCCCAGCATTTT; cdr3_aa: CASTNSNSNQPQHF
clone_size: few; v_call: TRBV7-6; d_call: .; j_call: TRBJ1-6; cdr3_nt: TGTGCCAGCAGCTTATTTGAGGGAAGCTCCTATAATTCACCCCTCCACTTT; cdr3_aa: CASSLFEGSSYNSPLHF
clone_size: .; v_call: TRBV27; d_call: TRBD1; j_call: TRBJ2-2; cdr3_nt: TGTGCCAGCAGGGGGACAGGGGGCACCGGGGAGCTGTTTTTT; cdr3_aa: CASRGTGGTGELFF
clone_size: .; v_call: TRBV5-4; d_call: .; j_call: TRBJ2-5; cdr3_nt: TGTGCCAGCAGCTTGGCCGAGAGGGAAGAGACCCAGTACTTC; cdr3_aa: CASSLAEREETQYF
clone_size: .; v_call: TRBV5-6; d_call: .; j_call: TRBJ1-5; cdr3_nt: TGTGCCAGCAGCACGGCAGGGGAAGGCAATCAGCCCCAGCATTTT; cdr3_aa: CASSTAGEGNQPQHF
clone_size: .; v_call: TRBV6-5; d_call: .; j_call: TRBJ2-2; cdr3_nt: TGTGCCACCACGCGGGCGGGGGAGCTGTTTTTT; cdr3_aa: CATTRAGELFF
clone_size: .; v_call: TRBV19; d_call: .; j_call: TRBJ1-5; cdr3_nt: TGTGCCAGTAGCAGTGGGGGGGCTTTGGCAGCCAACAATCAGCCCCAGCATTTT; cdr3_aa: CASSSGGALAANNQPQHF
clone_size: .; v_call: TRBV2; d_call: .; j_call: TRBJ2-1; cdr3_nt: TGTGCCAGCAGTGAAGGGTCTCTGAGCCGAGAGCAGTTCTTC; cdr3_aa: CASSEGSLSREQFF
clone_size: few; v_call: TRBV3-1/TRBV3-2; d_call: TRBD1; j_call: TRBJ1-2; cdr3_nt: TGTGCCAGCAGCGTGGGACAGGGGGATGGCTACACCTTC; cdr3_aa: CASSVGQGDGYTF
clone_size: .; v_call: TRBV10-3; d_call: TRBD1; j_call: TRBJ1-2; cdr3_nt: TGTGCCATCAGTGAGTCGAGGGACAGGGGGACTGGCTACACCTTC; cdr3_aa: CAISESRDRGTGYTF
clone_size: .; v_call: TRBV7-2; d_call: .; j_call: TRBJ1-1; cdr3_nt: TGTGCCAGCAGCCCCCAGGGAGGGGTCACTGAAGCTTTCTTT; cdr3_aa: CASSPQGGVTEAFF
clone_size: .; v_call: TRBV25-1; d_call: TRBD2; j_call: TRBJ2-2; cdr3_nt: TGTGCCAGCAGTGAGCTTAGCGGGACGAACCTCGGGGAGCTGTTTTTT; cdr3_aa: CASSELSGTNLGELFF
clone_size: few; v_call: TRBV27; d_call: TRBD2; j_call: TRBJ2-1; cdr3_nt: TGTGCCAGTTATCCGGGACTAGCGGGGCCTGGGTTCTTC; cdr3_aa: CASYPGLAGPGFF
clone_size: .; v_call: TRBV2; d_call: .; j_call: TRBJ1-1; cdr3_nt: TGTGCCAGCCAGGGGCAGGACACTGAAGCTTTCTTT; cdr3_aa: CASQGQDTEAFF
clone_size: few; v_call: TRBV6-5; d_call: .; j_call: TRBJ2-2; cdr3_nt: TGTGCCAGCAACCCGGGACAGAACACCGGGGAGCTGTTTTTT; cdr3_aa: CASNPGQNTGELFF
clone_size: few; v_call: TRBV27; d_call: .; j_call: TRBJ1-1; cdr3_nt: TGTGCCAGCAGTTTATCGGGGGCGATGGGGGCTTTCTTT; cdr3_aa: CASSLSGAMGAFF
clone_size: .; v_call: TRBV30; d_call: TRBD2; j_call: TRBJ2-7; cdr3_nt: TGTGCCTCTGACGGGGGGGAGCAGTACTTC; cdr3_aa: CASDGGEQYF
clone_size: .; v_call: TRBV5-1; d_call: TRBD1; j_call: TRBJ1-1; cdr3_nt: TGCGCCAGCAGTTCGACAGGGGCGAACACTGAAGCTTTCTTT; cdr3_aa: CASSSTGANTEAFF
clone_size: .; v_call: TRBV19; d_call: .; j_call: TRBJ1-5; cdr3_nt: TGTGCCAGTAGTATTGCGGGGAGCCGCAATCAGCCCCAGCATTTT; cdr3_aa: CASSIAGSRNQPQHF
clone_size: .; v_call: TRBV21-1; d_call: .; j_call: TRBJ1-1; cdr3_nt: TGTGCCAGCAGCAAAGGAACAGGGGGAGCTTTCTTT; cdr3_aa: CASSKGTGGAFF
clone_size: .; v_call: TRBV5-1; d_call: TRBD2; j_call: TRBJ2-4; cdr3_nt: TGCGCCAGCAGCTTGGGGACTAGCGGGAGATCTGACAAAAACATTCAGTACTTC; cdr3_aa: CASSLGTSGRSDKNIQYF
clone_size: .; v_call: TRBV7-2; d_call: TRBD2; j_call: TRBJ2-1; cdr3_nt: TGTGCCAGCAGCTTCGGGACTAGAAGGGAGCAGTTCTTC; cdr3_aa: CASSFGTRREQFF
clone_size: .; v_call: TRBV6-5; d_call: .; j_call: TRBJ1-4; cdr3_nt: TGTGCCAGCACCCTCAACGGTGGGAGGGACGTTACACTGTTTTTT; cdr3_aa: CASTLNGGRDVTLFF
clone_size: .; v_call: TRBV27; d_call: .; j_call: TRBJ2-5; cdr3_nt: TGTGCCAGCAGTCCTTCGTACCAAGAGACCCAGTACTTC; cdr3_aa: CASSPSYQETQYF
clone_size: .; v_call: TRBV2; d_call: TRBD1; j_call: TRBJ1-2; cdr3_nt: TGTGCCAGCAGACTTGACAGGGTGGGACCAATGTACTTC; cdr3_aa: CASRLDRVGPMYF
clone_size: .; v_call: TRBV5-3; d_call: .; j_call: TRBJ2-3; cdr3_nt: TGTGCCAGAAGCAGTGGGGGCGGGGGCCATGGAGATACGCAGTATTTT; cdr3_aa: CARSSGGGGHGDTQYF
clone_size: .; v_call: TRBV5-1; d_call: TRBD2; j_call: TRBJ2-7; cdr3_nt: TGCGCCAGCAGCCCCGCCGGGACTAACGCCTACGAGCAGTACTTC; cdr3_aa: CASSPAGTNAYEQYF
clone_size: once; v_call: TRBV5-1; d_call: TRBD1; j_call: TRBJ1-1; cdr3_nt: TGCGCCAGCAGCTCGATAACCCCAGGGGGGAACACTGAAGCTTTCTTT; cdr3_aa: CASSSITPGGNTEAFF
clone_size: .; v_call: TRBV7-9; d_call: TRBD1; j_call: TRBJ1-5; cdr3_nt: TGTGCCAGCAGCTTAGGGGGACAGGGGGGTCAGCCCCAGCATTTT; cdr3_aa: CASSLGGQGGQPQHF